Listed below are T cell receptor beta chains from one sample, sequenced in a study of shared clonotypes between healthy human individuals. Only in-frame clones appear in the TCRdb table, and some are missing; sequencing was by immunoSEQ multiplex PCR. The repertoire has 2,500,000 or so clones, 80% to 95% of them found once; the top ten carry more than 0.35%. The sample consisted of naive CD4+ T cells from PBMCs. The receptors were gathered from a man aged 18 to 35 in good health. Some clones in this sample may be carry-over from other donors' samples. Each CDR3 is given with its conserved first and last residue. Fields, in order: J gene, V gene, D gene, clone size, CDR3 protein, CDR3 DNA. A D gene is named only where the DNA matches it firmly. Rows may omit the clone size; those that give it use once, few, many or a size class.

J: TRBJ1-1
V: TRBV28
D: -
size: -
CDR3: CASTPRTGRSEAFF
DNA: TGTGCCAGTACGCCCAGAACAGGCCGCTCTGAAGCTTTCTTT

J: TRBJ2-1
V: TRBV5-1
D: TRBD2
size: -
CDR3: CASSLQVAGGDEQFF
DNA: TGCGCCAGCAGCTTGCAGGTAGCGGGAGGGGATGAGCAGTTCTTC

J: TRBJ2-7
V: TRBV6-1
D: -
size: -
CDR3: CASSPGHISYEQYF
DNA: TGTGCCAGCAGCCCGGGACACATCTCCTACGAGCAGTACTTC

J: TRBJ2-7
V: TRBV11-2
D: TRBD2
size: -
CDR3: CASSPGLAGVYEQYF
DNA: TGTGCCAGCAGCCCGGGACTAGCGGGAGTCTACGAGCAGTACTTC

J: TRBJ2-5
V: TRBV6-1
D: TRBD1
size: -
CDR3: CASSSGQGTQETQYF
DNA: TGTGCCAGCAGCTCGGGACAGGGGACACAAGAGACCCAGTACTTC

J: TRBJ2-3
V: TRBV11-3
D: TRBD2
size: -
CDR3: CASSTGLAGGDGTDTQYF
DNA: TGTGCCAGCAGCACGGGACTAGCGGGAGGTGATGGCACAGATACGCAGTATTTT

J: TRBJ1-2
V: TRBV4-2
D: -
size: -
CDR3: CASSQTQGSPYGYTF
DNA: TGTGCCAGCAGCCAAACCCAGGGTTCTCCTTATGGCTACACCTTC

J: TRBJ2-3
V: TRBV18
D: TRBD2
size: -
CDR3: CASSPQRAREAGDTQYF
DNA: TGTGCCAGCTCACCGCAACGCGCGCGGGAGGCTGGAGATACGCAGTATTTT

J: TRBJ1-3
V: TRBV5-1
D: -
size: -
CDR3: CASSTGQYFSGNTIYF
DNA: TGCGCCAGCAGCACCGGACAGTACTTCTCTGGAAACACCATATATTTT

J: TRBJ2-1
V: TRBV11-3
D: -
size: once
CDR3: CASSHQGYNEQFF
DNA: TGTGCCAGCAGCCACCAGGGGTACAATGAGCAGTTCTTC

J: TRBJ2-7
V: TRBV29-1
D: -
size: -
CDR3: CSVASWDYEQYF
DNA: TGCAGCGTTGCTTCCTGGGACTACGAGCAGTACTTC

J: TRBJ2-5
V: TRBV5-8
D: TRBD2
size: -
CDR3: CASSLALLAGGVGETQYF
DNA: TGTGCCAGCAGCTTGGCCTTACTAGCGGGAGGAGTTGGGGAGACCCAGTACTTC

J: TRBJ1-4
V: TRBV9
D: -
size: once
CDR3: CASSRRLGTTNEKLFF
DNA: TGTGCCAGCAGCCGTCGGTTGGGGACAACTAATGAAAAACTGTTTTTT

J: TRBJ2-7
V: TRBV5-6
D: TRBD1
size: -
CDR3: CASSLTGQGSYEQYF
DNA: TGTGCCAGCAGCTTGACTGGACAGGGTTCCTACGAGCAGTACTTC

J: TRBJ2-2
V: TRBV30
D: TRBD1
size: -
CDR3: CAWSVYRGVTGELFF
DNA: TGTGCCTGGAGTGTATACAGGGGGGTCACCGGGGAGCTGTTTTTT

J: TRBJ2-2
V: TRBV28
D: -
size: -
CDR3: CASSFYRVDTGELFF
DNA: TGTGCCAGCAGTTTTTACAGGGTAGACACCGGGGAGCTGTTTTTT

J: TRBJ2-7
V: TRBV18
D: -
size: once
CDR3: CASSPFFPQATSSYEQYF
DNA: TGTGCCAGCTCACCATTCTTCCCACAGGCGACCAGCTCCTACGAGCAGTACTTC

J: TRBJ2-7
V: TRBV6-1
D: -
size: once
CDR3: CASSGDGGYYEQYF
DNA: TGTGCCAGCAGTGGGGACGGAGGGTACTACGAGCAGTACTTC

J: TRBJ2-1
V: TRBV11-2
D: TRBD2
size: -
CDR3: CASSPLAGGGSYNEQFF
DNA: TGTGCCAGCAGCCCTCTAGCGGGAGGTGGGTCCTACAATGAGCAGTTCTTC

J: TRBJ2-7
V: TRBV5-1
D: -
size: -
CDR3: CASSPYRGTLANEQYF
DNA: TGCGCCAGCAGCCCGTACCGGGGTACACTCGCCAACGAGCAGTACTTC

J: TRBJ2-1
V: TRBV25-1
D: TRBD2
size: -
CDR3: CASSEGTSFYNEQFF
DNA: TGTGCCAGCAGTGAGGGGACTAGCTTTTACAATGAGCAGTTCTTC

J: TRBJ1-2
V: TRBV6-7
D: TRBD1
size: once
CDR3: CASSDRGLVYGYTF
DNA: TGTGCCAGCAGTGATAGGGGGCTAGTGTATGGCTACACCTTC

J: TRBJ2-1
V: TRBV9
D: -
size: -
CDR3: CASSSRGGTSEQFF
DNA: TGTGCCAGCAGCTCGAGGGGGGGTACTAGCGAGCAGTTCTTC

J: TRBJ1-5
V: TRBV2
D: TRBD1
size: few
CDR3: CASSPGTGGNQPQHF
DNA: TGTGCCAGCAGTCCCGGGACAGGTGGCAATCAGCCCCAGCATTTT

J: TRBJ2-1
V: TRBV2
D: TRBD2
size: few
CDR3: CASSESGSYNEQFF
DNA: TGTGCCAGCAGTGAGAGCGGGAGTTACAATGAGCAGTTCTTC

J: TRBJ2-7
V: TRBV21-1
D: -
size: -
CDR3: CASTHLGGNEQYF
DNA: TGTGCCAGCACGCACCTCGGGGGCAACGAGCAGTACTTC

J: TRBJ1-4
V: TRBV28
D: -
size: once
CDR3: CASSTLDSRWYEKLFF
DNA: TGTGCCAGCAGTACCTTGGACAGCCGATGGTACGAAAAACTGTTTTTT

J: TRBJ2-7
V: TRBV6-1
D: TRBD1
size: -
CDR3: CASSGLQGANGYEQYF
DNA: TGTGCCAGCAGTGGTCTCCAGGGGGCCAACGGCTACGAGCAGTACTTC